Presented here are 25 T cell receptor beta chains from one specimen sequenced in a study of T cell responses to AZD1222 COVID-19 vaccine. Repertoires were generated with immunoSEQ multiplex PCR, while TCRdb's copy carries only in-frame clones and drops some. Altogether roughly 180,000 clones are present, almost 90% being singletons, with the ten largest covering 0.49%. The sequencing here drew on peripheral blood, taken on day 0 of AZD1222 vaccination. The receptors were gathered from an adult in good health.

In DNA, the CDR3 is TGTGCCAGCAGCCCCGATAGCGGTCTAGCCAAAAACATTCAGTACTTC. Residues: CASSPDSGLAKNIQYF. This rearrangement joins TRBV3-1 (or the pseudogene TRBV3-2) to TRBJ2-4; TRBD2 might be the D (6 bases). The CDR3 totals 16 residues. Germline V gene sequence: CDR1 LGHDT, CDR2 YNNKEL (reference sequence). V lost 4 bases and J 0 bases, leaving 13 bases between the germline ends.

CDR3 loop: CASLGTGDYEQYF. The CDR3 DNA follows: TGTGCCAGCCTCGGGACAGGGGACTACGAGCAGTACTTC. The chain couples TRBV28 to TRBJ2-7; 10 bases align to TRBD1. Germline V gene data show CDR1 as MDHEN and CDR2 as SYDVKM. Trimming cost V 8 bases and J 3 bases; bases outside gene matches: 4. CDR3 size: 13 residues.

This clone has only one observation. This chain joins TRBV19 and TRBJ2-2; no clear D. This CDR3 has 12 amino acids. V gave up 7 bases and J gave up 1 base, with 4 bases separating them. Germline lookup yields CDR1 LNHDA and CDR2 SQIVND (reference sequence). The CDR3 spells CASKRNTGELFF. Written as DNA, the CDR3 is TGTGCCAGTAAACGGAACACCGGGGAGCTGTTTTTT.

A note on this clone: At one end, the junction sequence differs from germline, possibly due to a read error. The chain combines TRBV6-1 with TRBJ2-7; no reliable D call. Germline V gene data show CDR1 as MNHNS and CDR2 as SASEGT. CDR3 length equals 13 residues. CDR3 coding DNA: TGTGCCAGCAGTAGACCCATTTTAGACGGGTTTAACTTC. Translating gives CASSRPILDGFNF.

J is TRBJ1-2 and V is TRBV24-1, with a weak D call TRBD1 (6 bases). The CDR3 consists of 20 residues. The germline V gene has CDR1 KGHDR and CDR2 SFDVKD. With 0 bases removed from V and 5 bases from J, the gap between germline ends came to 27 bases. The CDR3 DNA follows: TGTGCCACCAGTGATTTGAATAACGGGGGACAAGTTGCGTTTCGGTATGGCTACACCTTC. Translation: CATSDLNNGGQVAFRYGYTF.

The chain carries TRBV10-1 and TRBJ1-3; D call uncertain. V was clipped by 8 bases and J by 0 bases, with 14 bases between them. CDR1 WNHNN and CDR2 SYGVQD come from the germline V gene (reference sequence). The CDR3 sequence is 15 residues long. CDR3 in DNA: TGCGCCAGCTACTCCCTCGTCCTCTCTGGAAACACCATATATTTT. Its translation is CASYSLVLSGNTIYF.

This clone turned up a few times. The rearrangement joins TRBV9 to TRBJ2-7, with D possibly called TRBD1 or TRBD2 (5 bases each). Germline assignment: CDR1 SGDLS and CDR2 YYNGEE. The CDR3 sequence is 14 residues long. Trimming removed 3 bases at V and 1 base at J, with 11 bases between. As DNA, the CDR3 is TGTGCCAGCAGCGCCGGGGACGGTTCCTACGAGCAGTACTTC. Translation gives CASSAGDGSYEQYF.

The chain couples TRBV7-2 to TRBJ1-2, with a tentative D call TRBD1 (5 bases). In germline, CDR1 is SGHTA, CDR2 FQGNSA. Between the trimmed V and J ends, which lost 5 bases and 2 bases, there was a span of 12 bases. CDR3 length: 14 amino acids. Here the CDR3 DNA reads TGTGCCAGCAGCGTCACCCGGGGGAACTATGGCTACACCTTC. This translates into CASSVTRGNYGYTF.

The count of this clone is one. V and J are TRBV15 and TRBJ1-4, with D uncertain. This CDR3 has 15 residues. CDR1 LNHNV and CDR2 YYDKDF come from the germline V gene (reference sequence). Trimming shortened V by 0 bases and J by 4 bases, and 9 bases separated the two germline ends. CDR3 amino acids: CATSREQLNNEKLFF. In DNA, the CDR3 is TGTGCCACCAGCAGAGAACAGCTCAATAATGAAAAACTGTTTTTT.

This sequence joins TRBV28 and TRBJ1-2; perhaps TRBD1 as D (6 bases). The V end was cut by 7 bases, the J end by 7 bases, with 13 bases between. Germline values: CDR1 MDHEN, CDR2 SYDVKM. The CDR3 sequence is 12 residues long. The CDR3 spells CASIRGGGGYTF. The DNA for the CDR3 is TGTGCCAGCATCCGGGGAGGGGGTGGCTACACCTTC.

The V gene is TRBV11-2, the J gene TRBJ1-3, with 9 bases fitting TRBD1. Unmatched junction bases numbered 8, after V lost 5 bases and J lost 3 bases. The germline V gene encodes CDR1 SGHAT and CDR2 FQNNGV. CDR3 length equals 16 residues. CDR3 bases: TGTGCCAGCAGCGTACCGGGACAGGGTTTTGGAAACACCATATATTTT. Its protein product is CASSVPGQGFGNTIYF.

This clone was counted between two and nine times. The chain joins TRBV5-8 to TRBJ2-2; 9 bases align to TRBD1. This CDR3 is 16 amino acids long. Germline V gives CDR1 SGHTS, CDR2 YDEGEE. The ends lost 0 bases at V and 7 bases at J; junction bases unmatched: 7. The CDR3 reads CASSLVQGAFSGELFF. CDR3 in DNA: TGTGCCAGCAGCTTGGTACAGGGGGCATTCAGCGGGGAGCTGTTTTTT.

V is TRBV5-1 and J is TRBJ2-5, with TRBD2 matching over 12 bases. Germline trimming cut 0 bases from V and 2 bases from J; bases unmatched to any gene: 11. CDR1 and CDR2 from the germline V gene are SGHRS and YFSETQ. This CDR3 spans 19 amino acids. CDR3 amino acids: CASSLVLRLAGGGQETQYF. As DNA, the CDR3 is TGCGCCAGCAGCTTGGTATTGCGGCTAGCGGGAGGGGGGCAAGAGACCCAGTACTTC.

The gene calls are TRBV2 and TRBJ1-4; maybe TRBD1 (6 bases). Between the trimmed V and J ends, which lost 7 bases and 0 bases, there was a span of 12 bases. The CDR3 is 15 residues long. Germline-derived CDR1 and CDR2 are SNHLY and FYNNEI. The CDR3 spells CASTRTAATNEKLFF. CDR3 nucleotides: TGTGCCAGCACCAGGACAGCGGCAACTAATGAAAAACTGTTTTTT.

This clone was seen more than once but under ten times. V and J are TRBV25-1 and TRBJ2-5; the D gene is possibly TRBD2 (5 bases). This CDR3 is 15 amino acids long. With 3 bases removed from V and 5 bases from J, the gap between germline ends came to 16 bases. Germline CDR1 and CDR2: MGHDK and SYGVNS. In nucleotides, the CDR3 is TGTGCCAGCAGTGATCCCATTGGGGTAGCGGAGACCCAGTACTTC. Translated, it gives CASSDPIGVAETQYF. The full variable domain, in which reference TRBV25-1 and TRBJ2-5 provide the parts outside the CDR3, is EADIYQTPRYLVIGTGKKITLECSQTMGHDKMYWYQQDPGMELHLIHYSYGVNSTEKGDLSSESTVSRIRTEHFPLTLESARPSHTSQYLCASSDPIGVAETQYFGPGTRLLVL.

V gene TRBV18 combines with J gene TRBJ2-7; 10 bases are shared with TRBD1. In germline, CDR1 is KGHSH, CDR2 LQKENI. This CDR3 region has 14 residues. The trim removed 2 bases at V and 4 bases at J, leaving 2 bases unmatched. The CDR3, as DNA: TGTGCCAGCTCACCAGACAGGGGGCCGTACGAGCAGTACTTC. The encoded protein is CASSPDRGPYEQYF. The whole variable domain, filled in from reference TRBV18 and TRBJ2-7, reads NAGVMQNPRHLVRRRGQEARLRCSPMKGHSHVYWYRQLPEEGLKFMVYLQKENIIDESGMPKERFSAEFPKEGPSILRIQQVVRGDSAAYFCASSPDRGPYEQYFGPGTRLTVT.

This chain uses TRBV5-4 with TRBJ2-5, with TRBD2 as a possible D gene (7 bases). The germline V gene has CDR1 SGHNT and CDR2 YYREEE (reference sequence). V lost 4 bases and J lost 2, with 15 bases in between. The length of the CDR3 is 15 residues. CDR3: CASSQGGGHQETQYF. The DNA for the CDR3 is TGTGCCAGCAGCCAGGGAGGGGGACATCAAGAGACCCAGTACTTC.

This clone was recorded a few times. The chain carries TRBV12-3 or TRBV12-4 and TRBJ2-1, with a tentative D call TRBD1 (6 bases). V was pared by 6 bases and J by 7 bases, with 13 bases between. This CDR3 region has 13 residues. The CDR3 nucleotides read TGTGCCAGCAGCCAGGACAGTCGGAATGAGCAGTTCTTC. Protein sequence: CASSQDSRNEQFF.

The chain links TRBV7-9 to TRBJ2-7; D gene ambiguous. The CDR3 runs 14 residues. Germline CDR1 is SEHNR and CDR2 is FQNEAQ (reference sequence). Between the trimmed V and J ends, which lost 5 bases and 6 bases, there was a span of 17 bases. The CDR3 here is CASSILRPPGEQYF. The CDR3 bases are TGTGCCAGCAGCATCCTGAGACCCCCCGGCGAGCAGTACTTC.

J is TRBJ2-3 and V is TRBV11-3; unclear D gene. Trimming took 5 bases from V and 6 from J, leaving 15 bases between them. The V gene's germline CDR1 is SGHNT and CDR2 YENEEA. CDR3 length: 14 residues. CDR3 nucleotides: TGTGCCAGCAGCCCTAGTGCTGAGTTGGATACGCAGTATTTT. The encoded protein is CASSPSAELDTQYF.

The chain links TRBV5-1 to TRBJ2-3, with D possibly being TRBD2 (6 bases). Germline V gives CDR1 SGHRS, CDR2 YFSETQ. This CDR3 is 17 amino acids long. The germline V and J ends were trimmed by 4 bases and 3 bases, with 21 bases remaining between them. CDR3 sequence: CASSEMVSAGTTDTQYF. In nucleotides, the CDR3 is TGCGCCAGCAGCGAGATGGTCTCGGCGGGAACAACAGATACGCAGTATTTT.

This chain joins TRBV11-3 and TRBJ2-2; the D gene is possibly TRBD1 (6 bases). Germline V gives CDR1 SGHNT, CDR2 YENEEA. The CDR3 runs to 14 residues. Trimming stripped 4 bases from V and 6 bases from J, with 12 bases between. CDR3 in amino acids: CASSSARGPGELFF. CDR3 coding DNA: TGTGCCAGCAGCTCTGCCAGGGGACCCGGGGAGCTGTTTTTT.

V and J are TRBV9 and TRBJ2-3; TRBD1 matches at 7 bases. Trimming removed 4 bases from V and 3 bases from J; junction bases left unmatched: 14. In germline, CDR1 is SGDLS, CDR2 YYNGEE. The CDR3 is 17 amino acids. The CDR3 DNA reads TGTGCCAGCAGCCCTTTAGGACGGGACAGTCAGACAGATACGCAGTATTTT. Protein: CASSPLGRDSQTDTQYF.

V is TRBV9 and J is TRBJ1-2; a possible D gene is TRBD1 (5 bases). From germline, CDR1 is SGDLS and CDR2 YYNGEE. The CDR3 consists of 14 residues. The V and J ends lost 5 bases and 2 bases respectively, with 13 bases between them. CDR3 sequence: CASRGEGPNYGYTF. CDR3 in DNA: TGTGCCAGCAGGGGGGAGGGACCGAACTATGGCTACACCTTC.

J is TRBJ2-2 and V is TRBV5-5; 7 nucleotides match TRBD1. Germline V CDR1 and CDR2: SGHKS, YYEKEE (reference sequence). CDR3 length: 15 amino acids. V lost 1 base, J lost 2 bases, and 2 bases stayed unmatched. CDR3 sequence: CASSLLGGNTGELFF. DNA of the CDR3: TGTGCCAGCAGCTTGTTAGGGGGCAACACCGGGGAGCTGTTTTTT. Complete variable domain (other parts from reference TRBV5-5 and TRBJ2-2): DAGVTQSPTHLIKTRGQQVTLRCSPISGHKSVSWYQQVLGQGPQFIFQYYEKEERGRGNFPDRFSARQFPNYSSELNVNALLLGDSALYLCASSLLGGNTGELFFGEGSRLTVL.